This T cell receptor beta chain was identified in a study of T cell repertoires in cytomegalovirus infection (dated by TCRdb to about 2019). Background on the whole study: Donor HLA type was relevant to the analysis, because carriage of CMV infection together with the matching HLA type was indicated by public TCR beta signatures.

Overall study outcomes, separate from this receptor: The ex vivo response was dominated by HLA-C-restricted CMV-specific TCR beta clonotypes, which also provided the single most frequent clonotype in two of eight donors. Cumulative frequency of public TCR beta family members discriminated carriers of CMV infection plus the relevant HLA type in this cohort and an independent approximately 370-donor cohort.

Reading the germline V gene gives CDR1 LGHNA and CDR2 YSLEER. V is reduced by 0 bases and J by 2 bases, leaving a spacing of 7 bases between them. The CDR3 starts with the cysteine, ends with the phenylalanine, and has 15 residues. Just CDR3 DNA is preserved here, 45 bases in frame from base 1. Many counts were recorded for this clonotype. Its antigen remains undetermined. It has no much larger one-base neighbor in the sample; base qualities were not kept. Data came from an Illumina HiSeq 1500. In TCRdb, the public reads were trimmed at Q25 with fastp and aligned with MiXCR, with productive beta chains retained. Rows are unified per CDR3 protein, each entry keeping the most common DNA and genes. Within this sample are roughly 630,000 distinct CDR3 sequences, with less than 25% of them counted one time only. The biggest ten clones account for 6.5% to 10% of the sample.

Material for sequencing was CD8+ T cells from PBMCs. The receptor was isolated from a human donor in good health (CMV status not recorded). Some clones in this sample may be carry-over from other donors' samples. Recombination linked TRBV4-3 to TRBJ1-4; D gene: possibly TRBD1, on 6 matching bases. For the CDR3, the sequence is CASSQDTGTNEKLFF. In nucleotide form, the sequence is TGCGCCAGCAGCCAAGATACAGGGACTAATGAAAAACTGTTTTTT.